Below are 30 T cell receptor beta chains sequenced from a single sample in a study of blood T cell repertoires in COVID-19. TCRdb's table, derived via immunoSEQ multiplex PCR, lists solely in-frame clones and lacks some. The repertoire has approximately 170,000 clones, 75% to 90% of them found once; the top ten carry about 11%. Source material: peripheral blood. All receptors derive from a human donor in a cohort sampled during active COVID-19.

The rearrangement links TRBV7-9 to TRBJ2-3; 8 nucleotides line up with TRBD2. Germline V gene data show CDR1 as SEHNR and CDR2 as FQNEAQ (reference sequence). Unmatched junction bases numbered 8, after V lost 5 bases and J lost 1 base. The CDR3 totals 16 residues. The CDR3 region is CASSPGGAGGTDTQYF. For the CDR3, the DNA is TGTGCCAGCAGCCCCGGGGGGGCAGGAGGCACAGATACGCAGTATTTT.

This clone has a handful of counts. The chain combines TRBV7-9 with TRBJ1-5; D is unresolved. Germline V lookup: CDR1 SEHNR, CDR2 FQNEAQ (reference sequence). The V end lost 5 bases, the J end lost 3 bases, and 11 bases lay between the germline ends. The CDR3 extends over 14 amino acids. This CDR3 reads CASSPSGFNQPQHF. The DNA for the CDR3 is TGTGCCAGCAGCCCTTCAGGATTCAATCAGCCCCAGCATTTT.

This clone was counted between two and nine times. The chain recombines TRBV5-6 with TRBJ1-6, with D tentatively TRBD1 (6 bases). Trimming removed 0 bases from V and 9 bases from J, with 13 bases in between. This CDR3 comprises 15 residues. Germline-derived CDR1 and CDR2 are SGHDT and YYEEEE. In DNA, the CDR3 is TGTGCCAGCAGCTTGGGCGCAGGGGCAGGTTCACCCCTCCACTTT. Its protein product is CASSLGAGAGSPLHF.

Here the CDR3 reads CASSIENSPLHF. CDR3 bases: TGTGCCAGTAGTATTGAGAATTCACCCCTCCACTTT. The rearrangement links TRBV19 to TRBJ1-6; D remains unclear. V gave up 3 bases and J gave up 7 bases, with 4 bases separating them. This CDR3 is 12 amino acids long. CDR1 is LNHDA and CDR2 is SQIVND in the germline V gene (reference sequence).

The chain is built from TRBV27 and TRBJ2-2, with D tentatively TRBD2 (6 bases). The ends were cut back, 6 bases at V and 4 bases at J, with 15 bases in the middle. Germline CDR1 and CDR2: MNHEY and SMNVEV (reference sequence). The CDR3 is 15 amino acids. The CDR3 nucleotides read TGTGCCAGCAGCCGTGCTAGCGAGATCACCGGGGAGCTGTTTTTT. It translates to CASSRASEITGELFF.

The CDR3 DNA reads as TGTGCCAGCAGCCCCCGGACAGGGGGGGGAGAGACCCAGTACTTC. Its protein product is CASSPRTGGGETQYF. The chain has TRBV7-2 and TRBJ2-5; 10 bases line up with TRBD1. Germline assignment: CDR1 SGHTA and CDR2 FQGNSA. This CDR3 is built from 15 residues. V dropped 5 bases and J dropped 4; count of bases not matched to a gene: 7.

This clone was seen a handful of times. The chain uses TRBV12-3 or TRBV12-4 and TRBJ2-1; 7 bases map to TRBD2. The CDR3 extends over 13 amino acids. Losses at the gene ends were 8 bases for V and 8 bases for J; bases not matched to a gene: 9. CDR3 loop: CASAPRGGDEQFF. CDR3 DNA: TGTGCCAGCGCCCCCCGTGGGGGGGATGAGCAGTTCTTC.

The chain couples TRBV11-2 to TRBJ1-1, with a possible D match to TRBD1 (6 bases). V shed 0 bases and J shed 5 bases, with 19 bases lying between them. Germline V gene data show CDR1 as SGHAT and CDR2 as FQNNGV. CDR3 length equals 17 residues. In DNA form, the CDR3 reads TGTGCCAGCAGCTTAGATCGGCGGGGGGCTTTGAGAACTGAAGCTTTCTTT. It is translated as CASSLDRRGALRTEAFF.

This chain uses TRBV6-2 or TRBV6-3 with TRBJ2-3; the match to TRBD1 covers 10 bases. The CDR3 is made up of 16 amino acids. Germline CDR1 and CDR2: MNHEY and SVGEGT. Unmatched junction bases numbered 5, after V lost 0 bases and J lost 5 bases. CDR3 sequence (DNA): TGTGCCAGCAGTTACTCGGGACAGGGGCTGGAAGATACGCAGTATTTT. It codes for CASSYSGQGLEDTQYF.

The gene calls are TRBV4-1 and TRBJ1-5; 7 bases align to TRBD1. This CDR3 contains 16 residues. Per germline, CDR1 MGHRA and CDR2 YSYEKL. V lost 0 bases to trimming and J lost 3 bases; unmatched junction nucleotides: 5. The CDR3 sequence is CASSQERGQLNQPQHF. DNA of the CDR3: TGCGCCAGCAGCCAAGAGAGGGGACAGCTCAATCAGCCCCAGCATTTT.

The chain is built from TRBV10-3 and TRBJ2-1; 8 nucleotides line up with TRBD1. Germline trimming cut 8 bases from V and 7 bases from J; bases unmatched to any gene: 10. Per germline, CDR1 ENHRY and CDR2 SYGVKD. This CDR3 region has 14 residues. The CDR3 DNA sequence: TGTGCCATCGCCCGGACAGGGAACCCGAATGAGCAGTTCTTC. Translation: CAIARTGNPNEQFF.

V usage is TRBV6-5 and J usage is TRBJ1-5; D may be TRBD1 (6 bases). The germline V gene encodes CDR1 MNHEY and CDR2 SVGAGI. V lost 9 bases to trimming and J lost 1 base, with 10 bases between them. The CDR3 is made up of 13 amino acids. CDR3 protein: CASRTGSNQPQHF. CDR3 bases: TGTGCCAGTAGAACAGGGAGCAATCAGCCCCAGCATTTT.

CDR3 bases: TGTGCCAGTAGTCGGGAATCGGGAAACACCATATATTTT. Its translation is CASSRESGNTIYF. The J gene is TRBJ1-3, the V gene TRBV19; D is ambiguous. CDR1 LNHDA and CDR2 SQIVND come from the germline V gene (reference sequence). V was pared by 5 bases and J by 4 bases, with 9 bases between. CDR3 length: 13 residues.

The chain couples TRBV27 to TRBJ2-1; 8 bases agree with TRBD1. This CDR3 is built from 19 residues. The germline gives CDR1 MNHEY, CDR2 SMNVEV (reference sequence). The trim removed 6 bases at V and 0 bases at J, leaving 16 bases unmatched. The CDR3 loop reads CASSWDRSPLLGSYNEQFF. CDR3 nucleotides: TGTGCCAGCAGCTGGGACAGGAGCCCGCTCCTAGGCTCCTACAATGAGCAGTTCTTC.

This clone was counted a few times. The rearrangement uses TRBV9 and TRBJ1-2; TRBD1 aligns across 9 bases. The CDR3 totals 14 residues. Germline CDR1 SGDLS, CDR2 YYNGEE. J gave up 9 bases and V 4 bases, and 10 bases lay outside the gene matches. This chain's CDR3 is CASSPAGQGSRYTF. The CDR3 DNA follows: TGTGCCAGCAGCCCAGCAGGACAGGGGTCCCGCTACACCTTC.

The J gene is TRBJ2-7, the V gene TRBV2; possibly TRBD1 for D (6 bases). The germline gives CDR1 SNHLY, CDR2 FYNNEI. This CDR3 comprises 13 residues. Trimming removed 5 bases from V and 3 bases from J, with 11 bases in between. The CDR3 protein is CASSHRDRYEQYF. As DNA, the CDR3 is TGTGCCAGCAGTCACAGGGATCGCTACGAGCAGTACTTC.

The CDR3 spells CASSLDRDSTYEQYF. As DNA, the CDR3 is TGTGCCAGCAGCTTAGATCGAGACAGTACCTACGAGCAGTACTTC. J is TRBJ2-7 and V is TRBV11-3; possibly TRBD1 for D (5 bases). The CDR3 sequence is 15 residues long. Germline lookup yields CDR1 SGHNT and CDR2 YENEEA. V lost 0 bases and J 2 bases, leaving 11 bases between the germline ends.

This clone was detected once. CDR3 region: CASSRIAGDDYEQYF. The CDR3 region has the DNA TGTGCCAGCAGTAGGATAGCGGGGGACGACTACGAGCAGTACTTC. This chain connects TRBV2 to TRBJ2-7; 9 bases are shared with TRBD2. The junction had 8 bases not matched to a gene; V was cut back by 5 bases and J by 3 bases. CDR1 and CDR2 (germline): SNHLY, FYNNEI. This CDR3 has 15 residues.

The J gene is TRBJ2-3, the V gene TRBV5-1, with 7 bases fitting TRBD1. V shed 4 bases, J shed 1 base, and the junction held 3 bases outside the gene matches. The CDR3 totals 14 residues. Germline values: CDR1 SGHRS, CDR2 YFSETQ. The CDR3 DNA follows: TGCGCCAGCAGCGGGACAGCCGGCACAGATACGCAGTATTTT. Protein product: CASSGTAGTDTQYF.

This rearrangement joins TRBV2 to TRBJ2-7; 7 nucleotides agree with TRBD2. V shed 7 bases and J 0 bases; nucleotides not matched to a gene: 9. Germline V gene sequence: CDR1 SNHLY, CDR2 FYNNEI. This CDR3 has 15 amino acids. CDR3 region: CASTLDGGSSYEQYF. The CDR3 coding sequence is TGTGCCAGCACTCTGGACGGGGGGAGCTCCTACGAGCAGTACTTC.

The V call is TRBV6-6, the J call TRBJ2-7, with TRBD2 identical over 7 bases. CDR1 is MNHNY, CDR2 SVGAGI, per germline (reference sequence). This CDR3 has 14 amino acids. V lost 0 bases and J lost 7; bases outside the gene matches: 6. CDR3 DNA: TGTGCCAGCAGTTACTCTGACGGGACTACGGAGCAGTACTTC. It translates to CASSYSDGTTEQYF.

V usage is TRBV19 and J usage is TRBJ2-1; 8 bases are a match to TRBD2. Trimming cost V 6 bases and J 3 bases; bases outside gene matches: 7. This CDR3 comprises 15 residues. In germline, CDR1 is LNHDA, CDR2 SQIVND (reference sequence). The CDR3 nucleotides are TGTGCCAGTAGGGTCGGAGCGGGAGTCTACAATGAGCAGTTCTTC. Amino acids: CASRVGAGVYNEQFF.

V gene TRBV6-5 combines with J gene TRBJ1-5; TRBD1 might be the D (6 bases). In germline, CDR1 is MNHEY, CDR2 SVGAGI. This CDR3 comprises 13 residues. V was pared by 7 bases and J by 7 bases, with 14 bases between. The CDR3 here is CASMRSGGQPQHF. The CDR3 DNA follows: TGTGCCAGCATGCGGTCGGGGGGCCAGCCCCAGCATTTT.

In this sample, this clone turned up a few times. This sequence joins TRBV7-2 and TRBJ2-7; 7 nucleotides align to TRBD1. The CDR3 sequence is 15 residues long. Germline CDR1 and CDR2: SGHTA and FQGNSA. The J segment lost 2 bases and the V segment lost 2 bases, leaving 6 bases of the junction unmatched. DNA for the CDR3: TGTGCCAGCAGCTTACACGGGACAGCCACCTACGAGCAGTACTTC. Its translation is CASSLHGTATYEQYF.

The rearrangement links TRBV11-2 to TRBJ2-7; 10 positions agree with TRBD2. The CDR3 has 19 amino acids. Losses at the gene ends were 0 bases for V and 5 bases for J; bases not matched to a gene: 16. Germline V gives CDR1 SGHAT, CDR2 FQNNGV. The CDR3 DNA follows: TGTGCCAGCAGCTTAGATAAGGAGGGAGGGGTAGCGGGAGGCCACGAGCAGTACTTC. This codes for CASSLDKEGGVAGGHEQYF.

The V and J genes are TRBV19 and TRBJ1-1; 9 positions match TRBD1. The CDR3 spans 15 residues. The J segment lost 4 bases and the V segment lost 4 bases, leaving 7 bases of the junction unmatched. CDR1 is LNHDA and CDR2 is SQIVND in the germline V gene (reference sequence). The CDR3 DNA is TGTGCCAGTAGTAATTGGGACAGGGCGGCCACTGAAGCTTTCTTT. It codes for CASSNWDRAATEAFF.

The V gene is TRBV7-2, the J gene TRBJ2-7; 9 bases line up with TRBD2. Germline V gene lookup returns CDR1 SGHTA and CDR2 FQGNSA. This CDR3 comprises 16 residues. After removal of 3 bases from V and 2 bases from J, the junction contained 8 bases not matched to a gene. The CDR3 DNA sequence: TGTGCCAGCAGCTTGCACGGAGCGGGAGGCCCCTACGAGCAGTACTTC. Its translation is CASSLHGAGGPYEQYF.

J is TRBJ2-6 and V is TRBV4-3, with D perhaps TRBD1 (6 bases). The CDR3 totals 18 residues. Germline V gene lookup returns CDR1 LGHNA and CDR2 YSLEER. The V and J ends lost 0 bases and 0 bases respectively, with 12 bases between them. The CDR3 here is CASSQEARGNSGANVLTF. DNA for the CDR3: TGCGCCAGCAGCCAAGAGGCCAGGGGAAACTCTGGGGCCAACGTCCTGACTTTC.

The CDR3 DNA follows: TGTGCCAGCTGGGGGGTGAACACTGAAGCTTTCTTT. Residues: CASWGVNTEAFF. The genes are TRBV28 and TRBJ1-1; perhaps TRBD1 as D (5 bases). The CDR3 covers 12 residues. Germline lookup yields CDR1 MDHEN and CDR2 SYDVKM. Deletions cut 8 bases from V and 0 bases from J, with 7 bases between.

The V gene is TRBV28, the J gene TRBJ1-1; D not resolved. CDR3 length: 13 residues. Germline V gene data show CDR1 as MDHEN and CDR2 as SYDVKM. Trimming shortened V by 10 bases and J by 1 base, and 13 bases separated the two germline ends. The CDR3 reads CAIQSGENTEAFF. CDR3 nucleotides: TGTGCCATCCAGTCGGGTGAGAACACTGAAGCTTTCTTT.